A selection of T cell receptor beta chains follows, all from one sample in a study of T-cell reconstitution after alpha-beta-depleted transplantation in children. Each CDR3 protein is one row after TCRdb ran MiXCR on the PCR reads. Of some 100,000 distinct CDR3 sequences detected, around 22% appear once; the ten largest clones hold roughly 23%. The specimen was PBMCs, collected before TCRalphabeta/CD19-depleted stem cell transplant. The source of these receptors is a boy between 2 and 10 years old with acute lymphoblastic leukemia, due to receive a stem cell transplant. Both conserved end residues are part of each CDR3. D genes are given only for firm matches. The size field is filled for only some rows; it gives once, few, many or a size class.

V	length	size	J	D	CDR3	DNA
TRBV5-4	14	-	TRBJ2-3	TRBD2	CASSYSGGTDTQYF	TGTGCCAGCAGCTATAGCGGGGGCACAGATACGCAGTATTTT
TRBV20-1	14	-	TRBJ2-7	-	CCARDQRATGEQYF	TGCTGTGCTAGAGATCAGCGAGCCACGGGGGAGCAGTACTTC
TRBV28	16	-	TRBJ2-6	-	CASSLRGATGANVLTF	TGTGCCAGCAGCCTACGAGGGGCGACCGGGGCCAACGTCCTGACTTTC
TRBV6-6	13	many	TRBJ1-1	-	CASSYSRGTEAFF	TGTGCCAGCAGTTACTCCCGTGGCACTGAAGCTTTCTTT
TRBV5-1	15	-	TRBJ1-1	TRBD1	CASSTRQGPNTEAFF	TGCGCCAGCAGCACCCGACAGGGACCGAACACTGAAGCTTTCTTT
TRBV5-4	12	few	TRBJ2-2	-	CASSRETGELFF	TGTGCCAGCAGTAGAGAAACCGGGGAGCTGTTTTTT
TRBV15	12	many	TRBJ1-1	-	CATGGFPTEAFF	TGTGCCACCGGGGGGTTCCCCACTGAAGCTTTCTTT
TRBV12-3/TRBV12-4	15	few	TRBJ2-3	-	CASGGKTSFADTQYF	TGTGCCAGCGGAGGGAAGACGTCCTTCGCAGATACGCAGTATTTT
TRBV4-1	11	few	TRBJ2-1	-	CASSRQEEQFF	TGCGCCAGCAGCAGACAGGAGGAGCAGTTCTTC
TRBV5-1	15	few	TRBJ2-1	-	CASSFGLRTYNEQFF	TGCGCCAGCAGCTTCGGCCTCCGAACCTACAATGAGCAGTTCTTC
TRBV7-2	13	-	TRBJ2-7	TRBD2	CASSGLAEYEQYF	TGTGCCAGCAGCGGACTAGCGGAGTACGAGCAGTACTTC
TRBV29-1	13	few	TRBJ1-1	-	CSVGRGRDTEAFF	TGCAGCGTTGGCCGAGGGCGGGACACTGAAGCTTTCTTT
TRBV6-2/TRBV6-3	16	few	TRBJ2-1	-	CASSYTTAPAYNEQFF	TGTGCCAGCAGTTACACCACAGCGCCGGCTTACAATGAGCAGTTCTTC
TRBV6-2/TRBV6-3	14	-	TRBJ2-7	-	CASRSLGGDYEQYF	TGTGCCAGCAGGTCCCTGGGCGGGGACTACGAGCAGTACTTC
TRBV20-1	12	-	TRBJ2-2	-	CSARAFTGELFF	TGCAGTGCTAGGGCTTTCACCGGGGAGCTGTTTTTT
TRBV20-1	14	-	TRBJ1-4	-	CSARDPGTNEKLFF	TGCAGTGCTAGAGATCCAGGCACTAATGAAAAACTGTTTTTT
TRBV7-2	15	few	TRBJ1-1	TRBD1	CASTLTTGANTEAFF	TGTGCCAGCACCCTAACCACAGGGGCGAACACTGAAGCTTTCTTT
TRBV30	13	-	TRBJ1-4	TRBD1	CAWTGTGAEKLFF	TGTGCCTGGACCGGGACAGGGGCTGAAAAACTGTTTTTT
TRBV9	15	few	TRBJ2-1	-	CASSVAKGSYNEQFF	TGTGCCAGCAGCGTAGCTAAGGGTTCGTACAATGAGCAGTTCTTC
TRBV11-2	13	-	TRBJ2-7	-	CASSLTSSYEQYF	TGTGCCAGCAGCCTTACTAGCAGCTACGAGCAGTACTTC
TRBV16	11	-	TRBJ1-2	-	CASSPGRAYTF	TGTGCCAGCAGCCCAGGACGGGCCTACACCTTC
TRBV24-1	17	many	TRBJ2-4	-	CATNIELSGLAKNIQYF	TGTGCCACTAATATAGAGCTTAGCGGCCTAGCCAAAAACATTCAGTACTTC
TRBV4-1	18	-	TRBJ2-1	-	CASSQDGGSPSSYNEQFF	TGCGCCAGCAGCCAAGATGGGGGCAGCCCAAGCTCCTACAATGAGCAGTTCTTC
TRBV9	14	few	TRBJ2-7	-	CASSVGPASYEQYF	TGTGCCAGCAGCGTAGGTCCAGCCTCCTACGAGCAGTACTTC
TRBV10-1	15	medium-sized	TRBJ2-3	-	CASSESQPYTDTQYF	TGCGCCAGCAGTGAGTCGCAACCTTACACAGATACGCAGTATTTT
TRBV4-1	13	many	TRBJ1-6	-	CASNEYYNSPLHF	TGCGCCAGCAATGAGTACTATAATTCACCCCTCCACTTT
TRBV7-6	13	-	TRBJ2-1	TRBD1	CASSPGQGDEQFF	TGTGCCAGCAGCCCGGGACAGGGCGATGAGCAGTTCTTC
TRBV12-3/TRBV12-4	18	few	TRBJ2-1	TRBD2	CASSLISAPGLPYNEQFF	TGTGCCAGCAGTTTAATATCGGCCCCGGGACTACCTTACAATGAGCAGTTCTTC
TRBV7-8	15	-	TRBJ1-5	TRBD1	CASSPDRGGVQPQHF	TGTGCCAGCAGCCCAGACAGGGGAGGCGTTCAGCCCCAGCATTTT
TRBV5-3	18	-	TRBJ2-1	TRBD1	CATFRLVTGTGGYNEQFF	TGTGCCACCTTTCGGCTCGTGACCGGGACAGGGGGCTACAATGAGCAGTTCTTC
TRBV28	15	few	TRBJ2-1	TRBD2	CASSFVGRGRDEQFF	TGTGCCAGCAGTTTTGTCGGGAGGGGTAGGGATGAGCAGTTCTTC
TRBV28	14	-	TRBJ1-5	-	CASVQGGGARPQHF	TGTGCCAGCGTCCAAGGTGGGGGGGCTCGGCCCCAGCATTTT
TRBV7-2	12	few	TRBJ2-3	-	CASSLMTDTQYF	TGTGCCAGCAGCTTAATGACAGATACGCAGTATTTT
TRBV5-1	15	few	TRBJ2-7	-	CASSLSPTETYEQYF	TGCGCCAGCAGCTTGTCCCCGACGGAGACCTACGAGCAGTACTTC
TRBV4-1	16	few	TRBJ2-1	TRBD2	CASSQEQTSGWDEQFF	TGCGCCAGCAGCCAAGAACAGACTAGCGGCTGGGATGAGCAGTTCTTC
TRBV20-1	13	many	TRBJ2-3	-	CSARDPTLDTQYF	TGCAGTGCTAGAGATCCCACACTGGATACGCAGTATTTT
TRBV12-3/TRBV12-4	15	many	TRBJ2-5	TRBD2	CASSLELADQETQYF	TGTGCCAGCAGCCTAGAACTAGCGGACCAAGAGACCCAGTACTTC
TRBV27	14	few	TRBJ2-1	-	CASSFVGTFNEQFF	TGTGCCAGCAGTTTTGTGGGGACTTTCAATGAGCAGTTCTTC
TRBV4-2	15	-	TRBJ2-3	-	CASSQTEGGTDTQYF	TGTGCCAGCAGCCAAACGGAGGGGGGCACAGATACGCAGTATTTT
TRBV5-1	14	many	TRBJ2-7	-	CASRSDGSSYEQYF	TGCGCCAGCAGATCCGACGGAAGCTCCTACGAGCAGTACTTC
TRBV29-1	12	few	TRBJ2-3	-	CSVGGQVDTQYF	TGCAGCGTGGGAGGACAGGTTGATACGCAGTATTTT
TRBV29-1	12	-	TRBJ2-2	-	CSVVGWAGELFF	TGCAGCGTTGTCGGGTGGGCCGGGGAGCTGTTTTTT
TRBV11-2	15	few	TRBJ2-7	-	CASSLDTAKTYEQYF	TGTGCCAGCAGCTTAGACACCGCTAAAACCTACGAGCAGTACTTC
TRBV5-6	11	many	TRBJ1-1	-	CASSFRTEAFF	TGTGCCAGCAGCTTTAGGACGGAGGCTTTCTTT
TRBV15	15	few	TRBJ2-1	-	CATSREDRSYNEQFF	TGTGCCACCAGCAGAGAGGACAGATCCTACAATGAGCAGTTCTTC
TRBV27	12	few	TRBJ2-7	TRBD2	CDGRGSRDEQYF	TGTGACGGGAGGGGGAGTCGTGACGAGCAGTACTTC
TRBV5-1	14	-	TRBJ2-5	-	CASSPQPAQETQYF	TGCGCCAGCAGCCCACAGCCGGCCCAGGAGACCCAGTACTTC
TRBV12-3/TRBV12-4	11	hyperexpanded	TRBJ2-7	-	CASSIGTFKYF	TGTGCCAGCTCAATCGGGACTTTTAAGTACTTC
TRBV7-2	13	few	TRBJ1-5	-	CASSPWGNQPQHF	TGTGCCAGCAGTCCCTGGGGGAATCAGCCCCAGCATTTT
TRBV28	13	few	TRBJ2-7	TRBD1	CASTGGRGYEQYF	TGTGCCAGTACAGGGGGCAGAGGCTACGAGCAGTACTTC
TRBV3-1	15	few	TRBJ2-2	TRBD1	CASSQAQGAAGELFF	TGTGCCAGCAGCCAAGCCCAGGGGGCGGCCGGGGAGCTGTTTTTT
TRBV12-3/TRBV12-4	14	-	TRBJ2-7	-	CASSFMGPLYEQYF	TGTGCCAGCAGTTTTATGGGGCCCCTTTACGAGCAGTACTTC
TRBV20-1	15	-	TRBJ2-7	TRBD2	CSARVGTSVTYEQYF	TGCAGTGCTAGAGTCGGGACTAGCGTAACCTACGAGCAGTACTTC
TRBV7-9	13	many	TRBJ2-3	-	CASRNGPRDTQYF	TGTGCCAGCAGAAACGGTCCCCGGGATACGCAGTATTTT
TRBV6-5	17	-	TRBJ2-2	TRBD2	CASSLQAGGPATGELFF	TGTGCCAGCAGTTTACAAGCGGGAGGGCCCGCCACCGGGGAGCTGTTTTTT
TRBV10-3	12	-	TRBJ2-5	-	CAIRDQGETQYF	TGTGCCATCAGAGATCAAGGAGAGACCCAGTACTTC
TRBV20-1	15	few	TRBJ1-1	TRBD1	CSANDRGRMNTEAFF	TGCAGTGCTAACGACAGGGGGCGGATGAACACTGAAGCTTTCTTT